This TCR beta chain is from a study of shared clonotypes between healthy human individuals. Regarding the study as a whole: Memory subsets generally showed smaller estimated richness than naive subsets did.

Germline V gene lookup returns CDR1 SGHDN and CDR2 FVKESK. The ends lost 2 bases at V and 4 bases at J; junction bases unmatched: 6. The CDR3 contains 17 residues. As concerns this clone: Its matching antigen is unknown.

Methods used by the authors: Junction-only sequences without quality scores were provided by ImmunoSEQ, so filtering was different. Assay: immunoSEQ multiplex PCR; the TCRdb copy retains only in-frame clones and omits some. The DNA gave D and trimming, while V, J and clone size come from that table. The sample includes fewer than 850,000 clones, roughly 87% seen only once; the top ten take 30% to 40%. The sample consisted of memory CD8+ T cells from PBMCs. Indicated subset: CD45RO+ cells pooled with CCR7-negative TemRA cells. This receptor was taken from a young man in good health. Some clones in this sample may be carry-over from other donors' samples. The J gene is TRBJ2-3, the V gene TRBV14, with 13 bases that match TRBD2. CDR3 sequence (DNA): TGTGCCAGCAGCCAATTAAGACTAGCGGGAGGTGCAGATACGCAGTATTTT. Protein product: CASSQLRLAGGADTQYF. Full variable domain (outside the CDR3, taken from reference TRBV14 and TRBJ2-3): EAGVTQFPSHSVIEKGQTVTLRCDPISGHDNLYWYRRVMGKEIKFLLHFVKESKQDESGMPNNRFLAERTGGTYSTLKVQPAELEDSGVYFCASSQLRLAGGADTQYFGPGTRLTVL.